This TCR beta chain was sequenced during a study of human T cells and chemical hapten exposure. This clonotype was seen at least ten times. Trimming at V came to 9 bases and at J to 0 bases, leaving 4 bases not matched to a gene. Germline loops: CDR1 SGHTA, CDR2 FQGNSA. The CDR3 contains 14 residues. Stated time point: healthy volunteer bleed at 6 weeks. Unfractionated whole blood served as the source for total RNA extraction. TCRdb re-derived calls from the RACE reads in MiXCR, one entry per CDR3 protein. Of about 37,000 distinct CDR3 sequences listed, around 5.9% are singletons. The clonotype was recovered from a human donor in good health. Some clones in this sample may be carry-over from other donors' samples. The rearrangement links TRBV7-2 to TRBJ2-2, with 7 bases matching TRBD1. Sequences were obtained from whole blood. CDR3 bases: TGTGCCAGTAGGACAGGCTCGAACACCGGGGAGCTGTTTTTT. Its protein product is CASRTGSNTGELFF. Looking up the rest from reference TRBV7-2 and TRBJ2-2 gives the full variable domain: GAGVSQSPSNKVTEKGKDVELRCDPISGHTALYWYRQSLGQGLEFLIYFQGNSAPDKSGLPSDRFSAERTGGSVSTLTIQRTQQEDSAVYLCASRTGSNTGELFFGEGSRLTVL.